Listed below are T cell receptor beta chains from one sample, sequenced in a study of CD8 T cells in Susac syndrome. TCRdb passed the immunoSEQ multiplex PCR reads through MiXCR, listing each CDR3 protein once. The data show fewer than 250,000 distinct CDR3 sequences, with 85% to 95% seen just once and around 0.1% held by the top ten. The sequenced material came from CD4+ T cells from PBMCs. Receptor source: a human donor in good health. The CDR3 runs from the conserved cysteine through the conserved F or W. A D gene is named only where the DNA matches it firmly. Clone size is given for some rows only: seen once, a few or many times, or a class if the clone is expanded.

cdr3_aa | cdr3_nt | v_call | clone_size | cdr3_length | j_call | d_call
CASSLILNTGELFF | TGTGCCAGCAGTTTAATTCTGAACACCGGGGAGCTGTTTTTT | TRBV27 | NA | 14 | TRBJ2-2 | NA
CASTLDRGLYEQYF | TGTGCCAGCACCCTCGACAGGGGGCTTTACGAGCAGTACTTC | TRBV7-8 | NA | 14 | TRBJ2-7 | TRBD1
CASSQEGPARSPLHF | TGCGCCAGCAGCCAAGAGGGCCCTGCGAGGTCACCCCTCCACTTT | TRBV4-1 | NA | 15 | TRBJ1-6 | NA
CASSPAPAGTDNRGGELFF | TGCGCCAGCAGCCCTGCCCCGGCCGGGACGGACAATCGGGGCGGGGAGCTGTTTTTT | TRBV4-1 | NA | 19 | TRBJ2-2 | NA
CSAHGQDQETQYF | TGCAGTGCTCACGGACAGGACCAAGAGACCCAGTACTTC | TRBV20-1 | NA | 13 | TRBJ2-5 | TRBD1
CASSQGTGGEKLFF | TGTGCCAGCAGCCAGGGGACAGGCGGGGAAAAACTGTTTTTT | TRBV7-8 | NA | 14 | TRBJ1-4 | TRBD1
CASSSRQGRMSGQFF | TGTGCCAGCAGTTCTCGACAGGGGAGGATGTCGGGGCAGTTCTTC | TRBV12-3/TRBV12-4 | NA | 15 | TRBJ2-1 | TRBD1
CSVEATGQMQQYF | TGCAGCGTTGAAGCCACTGGACAGATGCAGCAGTACTTC | TRBV29-1 | NA | 13 | TRBJ2-7 | NA
CSANGLRGGSSYEQYF | TGCAGCGCCAACGGTCTGCGGGGGGGCTCTTCCTACGAGCAGTACTTC | TRBV29-1 | NA | 16 | TRBJ2-7 | TRBD2
CSALAGGGGELFF | TGCAGCGCACTAGCGGGGGGCGGCGGGGAGCTGTTTTTT | TRBV29-1 | NA | 13 | TRBJ2-2 | TRBD2
CASRQVLYGQYF | TGTGCCAGCAGGCAGGTCCTCTACGGGCAGTACTTC | TRBV2 | NA | 12 | TRBJ2-7 | NA
CASSLMRGAADTQYF | TGTGCCAGCAGCTTAATGAGGGGGGCCGCAGATACGCAGTATTTT | TRBV7-3 | NA | 15 | TRBJ2-3 | NA
CASSYRGMGSNQPQHF | TGTGCCAGCAGTTACCGCGGGATGGGTAGCAATCAGCCCCAGCATTTT | TRBV6-5 | NA | 16 | TRBJ1-5 | NA
CASSSGTGGLETQYF | TGTGCCAGCAGCTCAGGGACAGGGGGCTTGGAGACCCAGTACTTC | TRBV7-2 | NA | 15 | TRBJ2-5 | TRBD1
CASRPNRGRRTEAFF | TGTGCCAGCAGACCCAACAGGGGGCGCAGGACTGAAGCTTTCTTT | TRBV28 | NA | 15 | TRBJ1-1 | TRBD1
CSAAPGQGARTEAFF | TGCAGTGCCGCTCCGGGACAGGGGGCGCGCACTGAAGCTTTCTTT | TRBV20-1 | once | 15 | TRBJ1-1 | TRBD1
CASSLDGGVTDTQYF | TGCGCCAGCAGCTTGGATGGGGGGGTCACAGATACGCAGTATTTT | TRBV5-1 | NA | 15 | TRBJ2-3 | TRBD2
CSASRAHGGYTF | TGCAGTGCTAGCCGGGCTCACGGGGGCTACACCTTC | TRBV20-1 | NA | 12 | TRBJ1-2 | NA
CATKGTRNTEAFF | TGTGCCACCAAGGGAACTCGGAACACTGAAGCTTTCTTT | TRBV24-1 | NA | 13 | TRBJ1-1 | NA
CASSLDGRARYGNTIYF | TGTGCCAGCAGCTTAGACGGAAGGGCGCGGTATGGAAACACCATATATTTT | TRBV7-2 | NA | 17 | TRBJ1-3 | NA
CAISDIQTVSNIQYF | TGTGCCATCAGTGACATACAGACTGTCAGTAACATTCAGTACTTC | TRBV10-3 | NA | 15 | TRBJ2-4 | NA
CSAKGPRGAPLHF | TGCAGTGCTAAGGGTCCAAGGGGAGCACCCCTCCACTTT | TRBV20-1 | NA | 13 | TRBJ1-6 | NA
CASKRPAQETQYF | TGTGCCAGCAAACGGCCCGCCCAAGAGACCCAGTACTTC | TRBV6-1 | NA | 13 | TRBJ2-5 | NA
CASSQGSGANVLIF | TGTGCCTCCTCTCAGGGCTCTGGGGCCAACGTCCTGATTTTC | TRBV3-1 | NA | 14 | TRBJ2-6 | NA
CASSLTKAGGIAKNIQYF | TGCGCCAGCAGCTTGACCAAGGCGGGGGGAATAGCCAAAAACATTCAGTACTTC | TRBV5-1 | NA | 18 | TRBJ2-4 | TRBD2
CASSSGQDKHF | TGTGCCAGTAGTTCGGGACAGGACAAGCATTTT | TRBV19 | NA | 11 | TRBJ1-5 | TRBD1
CASSLGGGVRVGDSTF | TGTGCCAGCAGCTTAGGGGGGGGAGTCCGCGTGGGAGATAGCACCTTC | TRBV13 | NA | 16 | TRBJ1-2 | NA
CASSEKWGTGNSPLHF | TGTGCCAGCAGTGAAAAGTGGGGGACAGGGAATTCACCCCTCCACTTT | TRBV25-1 | NA | 16 | TRBJ1-6 | TRBD1
CASSVPSLEQYF | TGTGCCAGCAGTGTGCCGTCTCTCGAGCAGTACTTC | TRBV2 | once | 12 | TRBJ2-7 | NA
CASNTMSKPPFNEQFF | TGTGCCAGCAATACGATGAGCAAACCTCCCTTTAATGAGCAGTTCTTC | TRBV28 | NA | 16 | TRBJ2-1 | NA
CASSEWSGHTAF | TGTGCCAGCAGTGAATGGTCGGGACACACCGCCTTC | TRBV2 | NA | 12 | TRBJ1-2 | NA
CASGIDFGEQFF | TGTGCTAGTGGTATAGACTTTGGTGAGCAGTTCTTC | TRBV12-5 | once | 12 | TRBJ2-1 | NA
CASSQPGRQSGANVLTF | TGTGCCAGCAGCCAACCGGGGCGCCAGTCTGGGGCCAACGTCCTGACTTTC | TRBV7-6 | NA | 17 | TRBJ2-6 | NA
CSVERANVLTF | TGCAGCGTTGAGAGGGCCAACGTCCTGACTTTC | TRBV29-1 | NA | 11 | TRBJ2-6 | NA
CASSFSDSSDEKLFF | TGTGCCAGCAGCTTCTCGGACAGCTCAGATGAAAAACTGTTTTTT | TRBV7-9 | NA | 15 | TRBJ1-4 | NA
CASHNRDRANTGELFF | TGTGCCAGCCATAACCGGGACAGGGCGAACACCGGGGAGCTGTTTTTT | TRBV7-2 | NA | 16 | TRBJ2-2 | TRBD1
CATRVVGYTF | TGTGCCACGAGGGTTGTCGGCTACACCTTC | TRBV28 | NA | 10 | TRBJ1-2 | NA
CASSRPGQGGEQYF | TGTGCCAGCAGTCGTCCGGGACAGGGTGGCGAGCAGTACTTC | TRBV27 | NA | 14 | TRBJ2-7 | TRBD1
CASSVELYDSPLHF | TGTGCCAGCAGCGTAGAGCTTTACGATTCACCCCTCCACTTT | TRBV9 | NA | 14 | TRBJ1-6 | NA
CASSEEELSRGTEAFF | TGTGCCAGCAGTGAAGAGGAGTTGAGCCGGGGAACTGAAGCTTTCTTT | TRBV2 | NA | 16 | TRBJ1-1 | NA
CASSLTDNSNQPQHF | TGTGCCAGTAGTCTGACAGATAATAGCAATCAGCCCCAGCATTTT | TRBV19 | NA | 15 | TRBJ1-5 | NA
CASSAGGHGELFF | TGTGCCAGCAGTGCCGGGGGGCACGGGGAGCTGTTTTTT | TRBV6-4 | NA | 13 | TRBJ2-2 | NA
CASSPQEGITEAFF | TGTGCCAGCAGTCCCCAGGAGGGAATAACTGAAGCTTTCTTT | TRBV25-1 | NA | 14 | TRBJ1-1 | NA
CASSLGGTGIQGGSLHF | TGTGCCAGCAGCCTAGGAGGGACAGGGATCCAGGGGGGATCCCTCCACTTT | TRBV5-4 | NA | 17 | TRBJ1-6 | TRBD1
CASSQVGNLETQYF | TGCGCCAGCAGCCAAGTCGGGAACCTGGAGACCCAGTACTTC | TRBV4-1 | NA | 14 | TRBJ2-5 | NA
CAISESRALDPQHF | TGTGCCATCAGTGAGTCGAGGGCACTCGATCCCCAGCATTTT | TRBV10-3 | NA | 14 | TRBJ1-5 | NA
CASSLISGNTIYF | TGTGCCAGCAGCTTAATCTCTGGAAACACCATATATTTT | TRBV7-2 | NA | 13 | TRBJ1-3 | NA
CASSIKGQPLSGANVLTF | TGTGCCAGTAGTATAAAGGGGCAGCCGCTCTCTGGGGCCAACGTCCTGACTTTC | TRBV19 | NA | 18 | TRBJ2-6 | NA
CASSLATGAGAFF | TGCGCCAGCAGCTTGGCCACAGGAGCAGGCGCTTTCTTT | TRBV5-1 | NA | 13 | TRBJ1-1 | NA
CASSLSPPDRLPLMGNQPQHF | TGTGCCAGCAGTTTATCCCCCCCGGACAGGTTACCCCTGATGGGCAATCAGCCCCAGCATTTT | TRBV28 | NA | 21 | TRBJ1-5 | TRBD1